This TCR beta chain derives from a study of sequential checkpoint blockade in melanoma. The overall study: Both treatment sequences were followed by maintenance nivolumab. DNA from 95 or so pretreatment tumor samples underwent TCRβ immunosequencing.

Deletions cut 4 bases from V and 3 bases from J, with 10 bases between. Per the germline V gene, CDR1 is MNHGY and CDR2 is SAAAGT. This CDR3 is 13 amino acids long. The repertoire was sequenced with immunoSEQ multiplex PCR; TCRdb's copy has only in-frame clones and lacks some. The repertoire holds about 5,100 clones, with 15% to 20% as singletons. The treatment is: randomized to nivolumab then ipilimumab (arm A) or the reverse (arm B). DNA-damaging chemotherapy had not been given to any patient beforehand. The source material was tumor tissue (inferred from file names), sampled from a patient given nivolumab and ipilimumab in sequence. This receptor was taken from a human donor with melanoma. The chain employs TRBV6-8 and TRBJ2-7; unclear D gene. CDR3 amino acids: CASSFGPNYEQYF. The CDR3 DNA reads TGTGCCAGCAGTTTTGGGCCTAACTACGAGCAGTACTTC.